Listed below are T cell receptor beta chains from one sample, sequenced in a study of T cells in Graves' hyperthyroidism and ophthalmopathy. MiXCR was run by TCRdb on the multiplex PCR reads, yielding one entry per CDR3 protein. The sample yields almost 600,000 distinct CDR3 sequences, roughly 46% seen once. Sequencing was done on a sample of peripheral blood or thyroid tissue (not recorded which). The receptors originated from a young woman with Graves' hyperthyroidism. Both conserved end residues are part of each CDR3.

j_call: TRBJ2-6; v_call: TRBV10-3; cdr3_aa: CAISGQGPDSRVGANVLTF
j_call: TRBJ2-2; v_call: TRBV9; cdr3_aa: CASSVGRTGELFF
j_call: TRBJ1-2; v_call: TRBV29-1; cdr3_aa: CSVPQGSGYTF
j_call: TRBJ2-2; v_call: TRBV2; cdr3_aa: CASSGGYQTGELFF
j_call: TRBJ2-7; v_call: TRBV29-1; cdr3_aa: CSIYRVGWYEQYF
j_call: TRBJ1-5; v_call: TRBV20-1; cdr3_aa: CSARDPGQGSQPQHF
j_call: TRBJ1-4; v_call: TRBV20-1; cdr3_aa: CSAGGLAGAGGEKLFF
j_call: TRBJ2-7; v_call: TRBV13; cdr3_aa: CASSLYGAAYEQYF
j_call: TRBJ2-2; v_call: TRBV24-1; cdr3_aa: CATSTGFSTGELFF
j_call: TRBJ1-2; v_call: TRBV14; cdr3_aa: CASSQHGQRGYTF
j_call: TRBJ2-7; v_call: TRBV7-9; cdr3_aa: CASSLGTVTEQYF
j_call: TRBJ1-4; v_call: TRBV7-9; cdr3_aa: CASAMGNEKLFF
j_call: TRBJ2-5; v_call: TRBV10-3; cdr3_aa: CAISGQPGGETQYF
j_call: TRBJ2-6; v_call: TRBV3-1; cdr3_aa: CASSPGQMNTGANVLTF
j_call: TRBJ1-5; v_call: TRBV20-1; cdr3_aa: CSASQGYDNQPQHF
j_call: TRBJ2-5; v_call: TRBV29-1; cdr3_aa: CSHFLTGDGETQYF
j_call: TRBJ2-5; v_call: TRBV7-8; cdr3_aa: CASRLGAGGSGETQYF
j_call: TRBJ1-2; v_call: TRBV29-1; cdr3_aa: CSLVGSADYGYTF
j_call: TRBJ1-4; v_call: TRBV9; cdr3_aa: CASSAQNRATNEKLFF
j_call: TRBJ1-4; v_call: TRBV12-5; cdr3_aa: CASDGVELFF
j_call: TRBJ2-5; v_call: TRBV2; cdr3_aa: CATYSGTSGTQETQYF
j_call: TRBJ2-2; v_call: TRBV2; cdr3_aa: CASSEFGGSGELFF
j_call: TRBJ1-4; v_call: TRBV2; cdr3_aa: CASSDGGGYNEKLFF
j_call: TRBJ1-2; v_call: TRBV20-1; cdr3_aa: CSAAPGSSGYTF
j_call: TRBJ1-2; v_call: TRBV13; cdr3_aa: CASSSRDRGRNPYGYTF
j_call: TRBJ1-3; v_call: TRBV2; cdr3_aa: CASSLWDRGSGNTIYF
j_call: TRBJ1-2; v_call: TRBV20-1; cdr3_aa: CSARGTSEYGYTF
j_call: TRBJ2-2; v_call: TRBV24-1; cdr3_aa: CATSEAGTNTGELFF
j_call: TRBJ2-7; v_call: TRBV29-1; cdr3_aa: CSVPGTGVQQYF
j_call: TRBJ2-1; v_call: TRBV20-1; cdr3_aa: CSASSGGYNEQFF
j_call: TRBJ2-2; v_call: TRBV6-5; cdr3_aa: CASSYSKGDTGELFF
j_call: TRBJ1-1; v_call: TRBV5-5; cdr3_aa: CASSQMEWNTEAFF
j_call: TRBJ2-7; v_call: TRBV20-1; cdr3_aa: CSATRTGSPIEQYF
j_call: TRBJ2-7; v_call: TRBV7-9; cdr3_aa: CASSLGSGRAYGEQYF
j_call: TRBJ1-1; v_call: TRBV12-3/TRBV12-4; cdr3_aa: CASSPPGTGEAFF
j_call: TRBJ1-6; v_call: TRBV5-1; cdr3_aa: CASTRTSGNSPLHF
j_call: TRBJ2-1; v_call: TRBV5-5; cdr3_aa: CASSLTGQSSYNEQFF
j_call: TRBJ2-7; v_call: TRBV5-1; cdr3_aa: CASSPTSGRAFHEQYF
j_call: NA; v_call: TRBV7-3; cdr3_aa: CASSQGLVGMQFF
j_call: TRBJ2-6; v_call: TRBV2; cdr3_aa: CASSGVGGANVLTF
j_call: TRBJ2-2; v_call: TRBV7-2; cdr3_aa: CASSLRLAGTGELFF
j_call: TRBJ2-7; v_call: TRBV20-1; cdr3_aa: CSARDRLGSSYEQYF
j_call: TRBJ1-5; v_call: TRBV5-1; cdr3_aa: CASSLDGGWSNQPQHF
j_call: TRBJ1-1; v_call: TRBV4-1; cdr3_aa: CASSPGRDTEAFF
j_call: TRBJ1-5; v_call: TRBV3-1; cdr3_aa: CASSPRGGPNQPQHF
j_call: TRBJ2-7; v_call: TRBV20-1; cdr3_aa: CSARDGEQYF
j_call: TRBJ2-7; v_call: TRBV7-9; cdr3_aa: CASSLACPSGSYEQYF
j_call: TRBJ1-3; v_call: TRBV9; cdr3_aa: CASSVGVGTATFSGNTIYF
j_call: TRBJ1-4; v_call: TRBV2; cdr3_aa: CASSRQEINEKLFF
j_call: TRBJ1-2; v_call: TRBV3-1; cdr3_aa: CASSEKYGYTF
j_call: TRBJ2-7; v_call: TRBV29-1; cdr3_aa: CSVSGLAGYLYEQYF
j_call: TRBJ1-2; v_call: TRBV10-3; cdr3_aa: CAISEGLYGYTF
j_call: TRBJ2-7; v_call: TRBV7-9; cdr3_aa: CASSEIGGRGEQYF
j_call: TRBJ1-6; v_call: TRBV2; cdr3_aa: CASTKRTSF
j_call: TRBJ1-1; v_call: TRBV30; cdr3_aa: CAWAWGSTEAFF